This note documents a single TCR beta chain sequence. CDR3 length equals 16 residues. V shed 0 bases and J shed 4 bases, with 13 bases lying between them. From germline, CDR1 is SGDLS and CDR2 YYNGEE. The data belong to a study of blood T cell repertoires in COVID-19. Authors' processing steps: Scientists estimated how many nucleated cells there were by amplifying reference gene primers. Produced via immunoSEQ multiplex PCR; TCRdb's table is partial and in-frame only. Clone size and V and J calls were adopted from that table, with D and trimming inferred from the DNA. The sample lists about 58,000 clones; nearly 90% were seen once.

The genes are TRBV9 and TRBJ2-2; possibly TRBD2 for D (6 bases). The receptor's source is a man in his sixties with active COVID-19. Material: peripheral blood. The CDR3 DNA reads as TGTGCCAGCAGCGTAGGACCAGCGGGCCCCACCGGGGAGCTGTTTTTT. Encoded protein: CASSVGPAGPTGELFF.